Listed below are T cell receptor beta chains from one sample, sequenced in a study of blood T cell repertoires in COVID-19. Sequencing was performed with immunoSEQ multiplex PCR; in TCRdb, only in-frame clones are kept and a portion is missing. The sample carries under 300,000 clones, about 80% recorded once. Sequenced material: peripheral blood. These receptors all stem from an elderly woman with acute or convalescent COVID-19. Both conserved end residues are part of each CDR3. The D gene is left open where the match is weak. Expanded clones get a size class; other rows say once, few or many, or leave the size out.

V,J,D,size,CDR3,DNA
TRBV3-1/TRBV3-2,TRBJ1-2,TRBD1,many,CASSSYRGTYGYTF,TGTGCCAGCAGCTCGTACAGGGGAACTTATGGCTACACCTTC
TRBV2,TRBJ2-7,.,few,CASSLGLLVGRTYEQYF,TGTGCCAGCAGCTTGGGGCTCTTGGTTGGAAGGACCTACGAGCAGTACTTC
TRBV9,TRBJ2-7,.,.,CASSPHQEQYF,TGTGCCAGCAGCCCTCACCAGGAGCAGTACTTC
TRBV13,TRBJ2-1,.,.,CASSQNRRSSYNEQFF,TGTGCCAGCAGCCAAAACCGACGGAGCTCCTACAATGAGCAGTTCTTC
TRBV2,TRBJ1-2,TRBD1,once,CASRTTGVDYGYTF,TGTGCCAGCAGGACGACAGGGGTGGACTATGGCTACACCTTC
TRBV7-6,TRBJ1-4,.,.,CASSPVTGPLNEKLFF,TGTGCCAGCAGCCCAGTAACAGGGCCCCTTAATGAAAAACTGTTTTTT
TRBV12-3/TRBV12-4,TRBJ1-2,.,.,CASSSDRNYGYTF,TGTGCCAGCAGTTCCGACAGGAACTATGGCTACACCTTC
TRBV5-6,TRBJ2-5,TRBD2,.,CASSLPGGAETQYF,TGTGCCAGCAGCTTGCCGGGGGGGGCAGAGACCCAGTACTTC
TRBV5-1,TRBJ1-2,TRBD1,.,CASSLGPDRGLTHGSGYTF,TGCGCCAGCAGCTTGGGTCCTGACAGGGGACTAACACACGGATCTGGCTACACCTTC
TRBV10-1,TRBJ1-1,.,once,CASSEVLNTEAFF,TGCGCCAGCAGTGAGGTCTTGAACACTGAAGCTTTCTTT
TRBV3-1/TRBV3-2,TRBJ2-7,.,few,CASSQERSGFRYEQYF,TGTGCCAGCAGCCAAGAGAGGAGCGGGTTCCGGTACGAGCAGTACTTC
TRBV30,TRBJ1-1,.,few,CAWSVRTQAEAFF,TGTGCCTGGAGTGTAAGGACTCAGGCTGAAGCTTTCTTT
TRBV29-1,TRBJ1-2,.,.,CSVDDTTNYGYTF,TGCAGCGTTGACGATACAACTAACTATGGCTACACCTTC
TRBV18,TRBJ1-3,TRBD1,.,CASSPWDSSGNTIYF,TGTGCCAGCTCACCATGGGACAGCTCTGGAAACACCATATATTTT
TRBV29-1,TRBJ2-5,.,.,CSVDPGEGGAIGETQYF,TGCAGCGTTGATCCCGGGGAGGGGGGGGCTATTGGAGAGACCCAGTACTTC
TRBV10-3,TRBJ1-2,TRBD1,once,CAISETGTVYGYTF,TGTGCCATCAGTGAAACCGGGACAGTTTATGGCTACACCTTC
TRBV3-1/TRBV3-2,TRBJ1-2,.,once,CASSQKSYGYTF,TGTGCCAGCAGCCAAAAGAGCTATGGCTACACCTTC
TRBV25-1,TRBJ2-5,.,.,CASSERGFQETQYF,TGTGCCAGCAGTGAGAGAGGATTCCAAGAGACCCAGTACTTC
TRBV18,TRBJ2-2,TRBD1,.,CASSPGRDRGAGELFF,TGTGCCAGCTCACCAGGCCGGGACAGGGGCGCCGGGGAGCTGTTTTTT
TRBV5-1,TRBJ2-2,TRBD1,.,CASSPQGPSTGELFF,TGCGCCAGCAGTCCACAGGGGCCCTCCACCGGGGAGCTGTTTTTT
TRBV6-5,TRBJ1-4,TRBD1,.,CASRGTGNEKLFF,TGTGCCAGCAGGGGGACAGGGAATGAAAAACTGTTTTTT
TRBV25-1,TRBJ2-7,.,.,CASSLPGSVNEQYF,TGTGCCAGCAGTCTACCCGGGAGTGTAAACGAGCAGTACTTC
TRBV5-1,TRBJ2-1,.,.,CASSSGYNEQFF,TGCGCCAGCAGCTCAGGGTACAATGAGCAGTTCTTC
TRBV6-6,TRBJ2-3,.,.,CASTVGGGLGTDTQYF,TGTGCCAGCACGGTGGGGGGGGGCCTTGGCACAGATACGCAGTATTTT
TRBV27,TRBJ2-3,TRBD1,.,CASSGWDREGTDTQYF,TGTGCCAGCAGTGGCTGGGACAGGGAGGGCACAGATACGCAGTATTTT
TRBV24-1,TRBJ2-1,TRBD1,.,CATSKGQGLGDEQFF,TGTGCCACCAGTAAGGGACAGGGGTTAGGAGATGAGCAGTTCTTC
TRBV11-2,TRBJ2-1,.,.,CASSLGGGVTLRYNEQFF,TGTGCCAGCAGCTTAGGAGGCGGGGTCACCCTCCGCTACAATGAGCAGTTCTTC
TRBV21-1,TRBJ1-4,.,.,CASSKFALKGAAEKLFF,TGTGCCAGCAGCAAATTCGCGCTAAAGGGGGCTGCGGAAAAACTGTTTTTT
TRBV5-1,TRBJ2-5,.,.,CASSSQGPQETQYF,TGCGCCAGCAGCTCGCAGGGGCCCCAAGAGACCCAGTACTTC
TRBV19,TRBJ1-2,.,.,CASSIPQVYYGYTF,TGTGCCAGTAGTATCCCTCAGGTTTACTATGGCTACACCTTC
TRBV18,TRBJ1-1,.,once,CASSPGPNTEAFF,TGTGCCAGCTCACCAGGGCCGAACACTGAAGCTTTCTTT
TRBV29-1,TRBJ2-5,.,.,CSAGVREETQYF,TGCAGCGCCGGGGTCCGCGAAGAGACCCAGTACTTC
TRBV7-2,TRBJ2-7,TRBD2,.,CASSPAGGGYEQYF,TGTGCCAGCAGCCCAGCGGGAGGGGGCTACGAGCAGTACTTC
TRBV2,TRBJ1-5,.,.,CASTGVRNQPQHF,TGTGCCAGCACGGGGGTTCGCAATCAGCCCCAGCATTTT
TRBV2,TRBJ2-6,.,.,CASRARAGANVLTF,TGTGCCAGCAGGGCCAGGGCTGGGGCCAACGTCCTGACTTTC
TRBV5-6,TRBJ2-1,TRBD2,.,CASSLRSGGSYNEQFF,TGTGCCAGCAGCTTACGCAGCGGGGGATCCTACAATGAGCAGTTCTTC
TRBV30,TRBJ1-2,.,.,CAWSLTGRNYGYTF,TGTGCCTGGAGTCTCACCGGGAGGAACTATGGCTACACCTTC
TRBV9,TRBJ2-7,.,.,CASSLRGTPSYEQYF,TGTGCCAGCAGCCTCCGAGGAACCCCCTCCTACGAGCAGTACTTC
TRBV15,TRBJ1-1,TRBD1,few,CATSTRTGNTEAFF,TGTGCCACCAGCACCCGGACAGGGAACACTGAAGCTTTCTTT
TRBV18,TRBJ2-1,.,many,CASSPMAINEQFF,TGTGCCAGCTCACCAATGGCCATCAATGAGCAGTTCTTC
TRBV2,TRBJ2-3,TRBD2,.,CASSHRLAGITDTQYF,TGTGCCAGCAGCCACCGACTAGCGGGAATCACAGATACGCAGTATTTT
TRBV5-1,TRBJ1-1,.,.,CASSLGGQNTEAFF,TGCGCCAGCAGCTTGGGGGGACAGAACACTGAAGCTTTCTTT
TRBV2,TRBJ1-3,TRBD1,.,CASNILPGQTSGNTIYF,TGTGCCAGCAATATTCTCCCGGGACAGACCTCTGGAAACACCATATATTTT
TRBV7-9,TRBJ1-4,.,.,CASSFSGTREKLFF,TGTGCCAGCAGCTTTTCGGGGACTAGGGAAAAACTGTTTTTT
TRBV5-1,TRBJ2-5,TRBD2,.,CASSLAGDTQETQYF,TGCGCCAGCAGCTTAGCGGGGGATACCCAAGAGACCCAGTACTTC
TRBV5-1,TRBJ1-1,.,few,CASSFVQGDTEAFF,TGCGCCAGCAGCTTTGTACAGGGAGACACTGAAGCTTTCTTT
TRBV4-1,TRBJ2-1,.,.,CASSQDGGRARSYNEQFF,TGCGCCAGCAGCCAAGATGGAGGGCGGGCCCGCTCCTACAATGAGCAGTTCTTC
TRBV18,TRBJ2-7,TRBD2,.,CASSPGSGGYEQYF,TGTGCCAGCTCCCCAGGGAGCGGGGGCTACGAGCAGTACTTC
TRBV19,TRBJ2-5,TRBD2,.,CASSRRGLAAQETQYF,TGTGCCAGTAGTAGAAGGGGACTAGCGGCTCAAGAGACCCAGTACTTC
TRBV6-5,TRBJ2-7,TRBD2,.,CASRALAGRYEQYF,TGTGCCAGCAGAGCACTAGCGGGGCGTTACGAGCAGTACTTC
TRBV7-6,TRBJ2-2,TRBD2,.,CASSQTSGGWTGELFF,TGTGCCAGCAGCCAGACTAGCGGGGGATGGACCGGGGAGCTGTTTTTT
TRBV5-1,TRBJ2-3,.,once,CASSLRSVTDTQYF,TGCGCCAGCAGCTTGAGGAGTGTAACAGATACGCAGTATTTT
TRBV6-5,TRBJ2-5,TRBD1,.,CASSTTGLETQYF,TGTGCCAGCAGCACGACAGGGTTGGAGACCCAGTACTTC
TRBV10-3,TRBJ1-2,.,.,CAISEKGGYGYTF,TGTGCCATCAGTGAAAAGGGAGGGTATGGCTACACCTTC
TRBV7-2,TRBJ2-1,.,many,CASKRGLDNEQFF,TGTGCCAGCAAAAGGGGACTTGACAATGAGCAGTTCTTC
TRBV7-9,TRBJ2-1,TRBD2,.,CASSLVSGLGNEQFF,TGTGCCAGCAGCTTAGTATCGGGACTAGGCAATGAGCAGTTCTTC
TRBV19,TRBJ2-2,TRBD1,.,CASSIRGTGRTGELFF,TGTGCCAGTAGTATCCGGGGGACAGGGAGAACCGGGGAGCTGTTTTTT